The text below deals with one T cell receptor beta chain. The antigen is not known. The V gene's germline CDR1 is LNHDA and CDR2 SQIVND (reference sequence). This CDR3 has 13 residues. Deletions cut 5 bases from V and 9 bases from J, with 14 bases between. This entry belongs to a study of PD-1 blockade in mismatch repair-deficient tumors. About the study: All were previously treated, progressing patients with about a dozen mismatch repair-deficient cancer types. Regarding the study as a whole: Rapid post-treatment expansion, then contraction, generally preceding radiologic response, marked tumor-resident clones.

The TCR-sequenced patients were three responders to pembrolizumab. Libraries were prepared by immunoSEQ multiplex PCR; TCRdb keeps only in-frame clonotypes and omits some of them. The sample consists of 30,000 to 45,000 clones, around 83% of them appearing once. The gene calls are TRBV19 and TRBJ1-3; D gene uncertain. Here the sequenced sample was peripheral blood, taken 76 weeks after starting pembrolizumab. This TCR was sampled from an adult with mismatch repair-deficient cancer. CDR3 region: CASSSPGSGTIYF. In DNA form, the CDR3 reads TGTGCCAGTAGTTCCCCGGGGTCGGGCACCATATATTTT.